This is a list of T cell receptor beta chains from one sample in a study of OX40 agonist ivuxolimab in advanced cancers. The method was immunoSEQ multiplex PCR; TCRdb's version includes in-frame clones alone and lacks a portion of them. This sample has about 32,000 clones, with around 90% found just once. The source material was CD4+ or CD8+ T cells sorted from blood, sampled in a trial of the OX40 agonist ivuxolimab. The source is an adult with an advanced solid tumor such as melanoma, head and neck, liver or kidney cancer. CDR3s include the opening cysteine and the closing phenylalanine or tryptophan. The D gene is left open where the match is weak. Clone size is not always given. Where it is, it says once, few, many or a class for expanded clones.

v_gene	abundance	d_gene	len	j_gene	CDR3nt	CDR3aa
TRBV9	.	TRBD2	15	TRBJ2-3	TGTGCCAGCAGCTTCTCGGGGAGGGACACAGATACGCAGTATTTT	CASSFSGRDTDTQYF
TRBV4-1	.	.	15	TRBJ2-2	TGCGCCAGCAGCCGAGGACAGCGTTTTACCGGGGAGCTGTTTTTT	CASSRGQRFTGELFF
TRBV19	once	.	15	TRBJ1-5	TGTGCCAGTAATCCATTGGGAGTAACTTATCAGCCCCAGCATTTT	CASNPLGVTYQPQHF
TRBV10-1	.	TRBD2	19	TRBJ2-3	TGCGCCAGCAGGGGGCGACTGGGACTAGCTCAGACTAGCACAGATACGCAGTATTTT	CASRGRLGLAQTSTDTQYF
TRBV6-1	few	TRBD2	15	TRBJ2-1	TGTGCCAGCAGGACCGGGACTAGCGGGTCCATGGAGCAGTTCTTC	CASRTGTSGSMEQFF
TRBV7-9	.	.	15	TRBJ1-1	TGTGCCAGCAGCTTATTGGGTGATATGAACACTGAAGCTTTCTTT	CASSLLGDMNTEAFF
TRBV4-1	once	.	16	TRBJ2-7	TGCGCCAGCAGCCAATCTTCCTCCCCGGTGCCCCAAGAGCAGTACTTC	CASSQSSSPVPQEQYF
TRBV19	.	TRBD1	18	TRBJ2-7	TGTGCCAGTAGTAAGAAGACAGGGGGCACTATGAGCTCCTACGAGCAGTACTTC	CASSKKTGGTMSSYEQYF
TRBV5-1	.	TRBD1	13	TRBJ1-1	TGCGCCAGTCACGACAGGGGGTACACTGAAGCTTTCTTT	CASHDRGYTEAFF
TRBV6-5	.	.	14	TRBJ1-5	TGTGCCAGCACCCCAAGGCAGGGACACCAGCCCCAGCATTTT	CASTPRQGHQPQHF
TRBV27	.	.	15	TRBJ2-2	TGTGCCAGCAGTCCCCCGGGTCCAACCACCGGGGAGCTGTTTTTT	CASSPPGPTTGELFF
TRBV21-1	.	.	16	TRBJ1-2	TGTGCCAGCAGCAAAACATTGACAGGGGGAGTCGGGGGCTACACCTTC	CASSKTLTGGVGGYTF
TRBV27	few	TRBD1	13	TRBJ1-1	TGTGCCAGCAGTTTACCGACAGGGTCGGAAGCTTTCTTT	CASSLPTGSEAFF
TRBV1	.	.	16	TRBJ2-1	TGCACCAGCAGCCCGAGCCGGAGGACTTCGTACAATGAGCAGTTCTTC	CTSSPSRRTSYNEQFF
TRBV6-5	.	.	14	TRBJ1-3	TGTGCCAGCAGATTTCAGGGTACTGGAAACACCATATATTTT	CASRFQGTGNTIYF
TRBV11-2	.	.	13	TRBJ2-3	TGTGCCAGCAGCCCCGCAGGCACAGATACGCAGTATTTT	CASSPAGTDTQYF
TRBV15	.	.	13	TRBJ1-2	TGTGCCACCAGCGACCCAGGGTTTAATGGCTACACCTTC	CATSDPGFNGYTF
TRBV29-1	.	TRBD2	15	TRBJ2-2	TGCAGCGTTGAAGGGCTAGCGGGGGAGACCGGGGAGCTGTTTTTT	CSVEGLAGETGELFF
TRBV7-9	.	.	12	TRBJ1-1	TGTGCCAGCAGCTTAGCGGCCGGGGAAGCTTTCTTT	CASSLAAGEAFF
TRBV5-5	few	.	14	TRBJ1-4	TGTGCCAGCAGTTCATGGACCCCGCGGGAAAAACTGTTTTTT	CASSSWTPREKLFF
TRBV6-5	.	TRBD1	15	TRBJ1-5	TGTGCCAGCAGTTTAGGACAGGGGGGCAATCAGCCCCAGCATTTT	CASSLGQGGNQPQHF
TRBV27	.	.	14	TRBJ1-2	TGTGCCAGCAGTCCCTTTCAGGGGAACTATGGCTACACCTTC	CASSPFQGNYGYTF
TRBV6-1	.	.	17	TRBJ2-1	TGTGCCAGCAGTGAAGCGCTTCAGGGCCCCAATTACAATGAGCAGTTCTTC	CASSEALQGPNYNEQFF
TRBV27	.	.	15	TRBJ1-1	TGTGCCAGCAGTTTATTATCTATTAAAGGCACTGAAGCTTTCTTT	CASSLLSIKGTEAFF
TRBV4-1	.	TRBD1	17	TRBJ1-1	TGCGCCAGCAGCCAAGCGGGGATAGGACAGGGGTCCATAGAAGCTTTCTTT	CASSQAGIGQGSIEAFF
TRBV7-6	.	TRBD2	16	TRBJ2-5	TGTGCCAGCAGCCATGCGGCTAGCGGGGCCAATGCGCCCCAGTACTTC	CASSHAASGANAPQYF
TRBV28	.	.	15	TRBJ1-2	TGTGCCAGCAGTTTTGGGGCCAGGGGAAACTATGGCTACACCTTC	CASSFGARGNYGYTF
TRBV4-3	.	.	15	TRBJ1-1	TGCGCCAGCAGCCAAGATGCCGGGGGAGTCACTGAAGCTTTCTTT	CASSQDAGGVTEAFF
TRBV2	.	.	18	TRBJ2-2	TGTGCCAGCAGGGGAGGACAGGACGGCTTGGCGTACACCGGGGAGCTGTTTTTT	CASRGGQDGLAYTGELFF
TRBV6-4	once	TRBD1	17	TRBJ2-3	TGTGCCAGCAGGACCCCCGGGACAGGGAGCAGGGCAGATACGCAGTATTTT	CASRTPGTGSRADTQYF
TRBV15	.	.	14	TRBJ1-1	TGTGCCACCAGCCTCAGGGGTGACGCCACTGAAGCTTTCTTT	CATSLRGDATEAFF
TRBV6-1	.	.	15	TRBJ1-1	TGTGCCAGCAGTGAAGTGGCCAGGTCGAACACTGAAGCTTTCTTT	CASSEVARSNTEAFF
TRBV6-1	.	TRBD2	13	TRBJ2-7	TGTGCCATCCGGGGGACTAGCGTTTACGAGCAGTACTTC	CAIRGTSVYEQYF
TRBV12-5	.	.	14	TRBJ1-2	TGTGCTAGTGGTTTTGATTGGAGGATGAGCGGCTACACCTTC	CASGFDWRMSGYTF
TRBV4-1	few	TRBD1	15	TRBJ1-1	TGCGCCAGCAGCCAGGACACAGGGACAGGCACTGAAGCTTTCTTT	CASSQDTGTGTEAFF
TRBV7-9	.	.	12	TRBJ2-7	TGTGCCAGCAGCTTAGCTAGCCACGAGCAGTACTTC	CASSLASHEQYF
TRBV2	few	.	13	TRBJ2-2	TGTGCCAGCAGTGAAGGCAGGGCCGGGGAGCTGTTTTTT	CASSEGRAGELFF